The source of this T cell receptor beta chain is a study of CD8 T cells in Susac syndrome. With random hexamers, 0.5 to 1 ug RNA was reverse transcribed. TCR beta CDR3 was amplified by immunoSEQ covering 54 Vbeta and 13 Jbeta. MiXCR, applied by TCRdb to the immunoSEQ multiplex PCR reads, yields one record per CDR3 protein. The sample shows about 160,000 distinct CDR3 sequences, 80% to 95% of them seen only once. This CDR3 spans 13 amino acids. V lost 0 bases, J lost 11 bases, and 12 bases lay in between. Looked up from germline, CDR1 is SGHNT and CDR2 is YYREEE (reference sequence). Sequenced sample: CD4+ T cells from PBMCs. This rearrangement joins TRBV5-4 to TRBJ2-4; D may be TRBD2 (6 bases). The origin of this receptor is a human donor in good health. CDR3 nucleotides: TGTGCCAGCAGCTTGGGGGGGGAACGGGTTCAGTACTTC. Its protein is CASSLGGERVQYF.